The clone carrying this TCR beta chain was counted only a few times. Its specificity is unknown. The entry originates in a study of identical twins. The study's findings and limits: It was possible that invariant MAIT and iNKT cells partly confounded the zero-insertion analyses.

The CDR3 loop spans 13 amino acids. CDR1 and CDR2 (germline): MDHEN, SYDVKM. Trimming left V 6 bases short and J 1 base short, with 8 bases between. MiXCR, run by TCRdb on the 5' RACE reads, gives a single entry per CDR3 protein. The sample has around 480,000 distinct CDR3 sequences, 13% to 15% seen once. This sample also belongs to another study, concerning yellow fever vaccine responses in identical twins.

V and J are TRBV28 and TRBJ2-3; tentative D call: TRBD1 (5 bases). What was sequenced was CD4+ T cells sorted from blood. The receptor's source is a woman in her late teens or twenties in good health. Here the CDR3 reads CASRLQGTDTQYF. The CDR3 nucleotides are TGTGCCAGCAGGTTACAGGGCACAGATACGCAGTATTTT.